Listed below are T cell receptor beta chains from one sample, sequenced in a study of OX40 agonist ivuxolimab in advanced cancers. Some clones are missing from TCRdb's copy, which holds only in-frame ones; the method was immunoSEQ multiplex PCR. The table records 20,000 or so clones, 74% of them present only once. The sequenced sample was CD4+ or CD8+ T cells sorted from blood, obtained in a trial of the OX40 agonist ivuxolimab. These receptors were collected from an adult with an advanced solid tumor such as melanoma, head and neck, liver or kidney cancer. CDR3s include the opening cysteine and the closing phenylalanine or tryptophan.

18 TRBV4-3 CASSQDRASGGPGETQYF
15 TRBV11-2 CASSLGTVWDEKLFF
13 TRBV7-9 CASSPQGHYEQYF
11 TRBV7-8 CASSPAYEQYF
13 TRBV5-6 CASSLENAGELFF
15 TRBV6-6 CASGTGTQQNNEQFF
16 TRBV4-3 CASSRIQGAWDGELFF
15 TRBV4-3 CASSQGDRGRDTQYF
13 TRBV28 CATDLPGTGGYTF
16 TRBV11-1 CASSTPLAGGSYEQYF
15 TRBV5-6 CASSLYSGGYNEQFF
14 TRBV9 CASSKTGGQDEQYF
17 TRBV13 CASSLDPGQGLADTQYF
14 TRBV2 CASSDLGSGDEQYF
17 TRBV27 CASSMTAMGSGANVLTF
12 TRBV5-4 CASSLGWGEQYF